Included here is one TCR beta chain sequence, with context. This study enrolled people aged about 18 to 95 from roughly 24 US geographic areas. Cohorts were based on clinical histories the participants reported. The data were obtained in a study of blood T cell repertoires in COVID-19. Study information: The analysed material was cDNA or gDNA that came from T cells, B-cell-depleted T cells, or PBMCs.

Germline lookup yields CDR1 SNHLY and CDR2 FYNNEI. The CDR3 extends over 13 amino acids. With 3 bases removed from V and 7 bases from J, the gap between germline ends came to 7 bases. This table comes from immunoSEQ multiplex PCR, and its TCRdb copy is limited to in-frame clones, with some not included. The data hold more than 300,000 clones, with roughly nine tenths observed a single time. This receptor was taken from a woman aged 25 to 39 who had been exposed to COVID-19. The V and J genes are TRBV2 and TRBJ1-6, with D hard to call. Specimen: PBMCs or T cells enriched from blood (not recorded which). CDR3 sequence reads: CASSESRNSPLHF. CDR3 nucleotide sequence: TGTGCCAGCAGTGAGAGCCGAAATTCACCCCTCCACTTT. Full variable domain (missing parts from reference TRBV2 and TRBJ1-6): EPEVTQTPSHQVTQMGQEVILRCVPISNHLYFYWYRQILGQKVEFLVSFYNNEISEKSEIFDDQFSVERPDGSNFTLKIRSTKLEDSAMYFCASSESRNSPLHFGNGTRLTVT.